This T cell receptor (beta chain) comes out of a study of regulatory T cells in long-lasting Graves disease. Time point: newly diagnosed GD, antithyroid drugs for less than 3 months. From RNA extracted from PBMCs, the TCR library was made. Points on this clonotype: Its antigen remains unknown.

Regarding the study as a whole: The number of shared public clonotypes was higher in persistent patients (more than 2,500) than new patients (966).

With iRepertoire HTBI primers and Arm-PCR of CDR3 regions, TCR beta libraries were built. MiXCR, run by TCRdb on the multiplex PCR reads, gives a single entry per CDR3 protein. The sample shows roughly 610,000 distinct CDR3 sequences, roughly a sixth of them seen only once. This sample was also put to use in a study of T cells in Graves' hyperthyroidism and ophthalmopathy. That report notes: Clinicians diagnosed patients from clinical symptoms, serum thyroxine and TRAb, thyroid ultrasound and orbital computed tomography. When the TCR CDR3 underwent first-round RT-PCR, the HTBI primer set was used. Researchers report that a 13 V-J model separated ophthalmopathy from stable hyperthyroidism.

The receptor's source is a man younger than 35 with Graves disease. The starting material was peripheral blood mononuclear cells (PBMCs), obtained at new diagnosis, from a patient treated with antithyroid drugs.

CDR3 protein: CASSQTRGEKLFF. The DNA for the CDR3 is TGTGCCAGCAGCCAGACGCGGGGGGAAAAACTGTTTTTT. J is TRBJ1-4 and V is TRBV11-2; the D gene is possibly TRBD1 (5 bases). Germline values: CDR1 SGHAT, CDR2 FQNNGV. V lost 5 bases to trimming and J lost 8 bases, with 12 bases between them. CDR3 length: 13 residues.